A single T cell receptor beta chain is shown here with its context. This entry comes from a study of blood T cell repertoires in COVID-19. Method: immunoSEQ multiplex PCR; TCRdb's copy keeps in-frame clones and lacks some. The sample has more than 250,000 clones, about nine tenths seen once. Germline lookup yields CDR1 SGHVS and CDR2 FNYEAQ. The V end lost 5 bases, the J end lost 4 bases, and 17 bases lay between the germline ends. The CDR3 loop spans 15 amino acids. The chain couples TRBV7-6 to TRBJ1-1; weak D call: TRBD1 (5 bases). Material for sequencing was PBMCs or T cells enriched from blood (not recorded which). The receptor was isolated from a woman aged 18-29 years who had recovered from COVID-19. The CDR3 region has the DNA TGTGCCAGCAGCCCGAACGGGGGGGGAAGCACTGAAGCTTTCTTT. Its protein product is CASSPNGGGSTEAFF.